The 23 T cell receptor beta chains reported below all come from one sample, sequenced in a study of cytomegalovirus exposure and HLA in healthy donors. Profiled with immunoSEQ multiplex PCR; TCRdb holds only in-frame clones, not every one. The sample lists over 200,000 clones; 90% were seen once. The sample consisted of PBMCs. The receptors come from a woman aged 18-30 years in good health and CMV-seronegative.

The chain has TRBV5-1 and TRBJ1-4, with D unclear. Between the trimmed V and J ends, which lost 2 bases and 4 bases, there was a span of 15 bases. This CDR3 contains 16 residues. From germline, CDR1 is SGHRS and CDR2 YFSETQ. As DNA, the CDR3 is TGCGCCAGCAGCTTAACGGTTCAGGATCATAATGAAAAACTGTTTTTT. Its protein product is CASSLTVQDHNEKLFF.

The V call is TRBV6-5, the J call TRBJ2-7, with a weak D call TRBD1 (6 bases). CDR1 is MNHEY and CDR2 is SVGAGI in the germline V gene. This CDR3 spans 14 amino acids. V lost 6 bases, J lost 2 bases, and 14 bases lay in between. The chain's CDR3 is CASSDTGNPYEQYV. The CDR3 region has the DNA TGTGCCAGCAGCGATACAGGGAACCCCTACGAGCAGTACGTC.

V usage is TRBV27 and J usage is TRBJ2-1; 7 bases map to TRBD2. The CDR3 consists of 16 residues. Unmatched junction bases numbered 12, after V lost 6 bases and J lost 4 bases. The germline gives CDR1 MNHEY, CDR2 SMNVEV (reference sequence). In nucleotides, the CDR3 is TGTGCCAGCAGCCCCAACCGGGGGGAGAGATACAATGAGCAGTTCTTC. The encoded protein is CASSPNRGERYNEQFF.

The gene calls are TRBV19 and TRBJ1-1, with a weak D call TRBD1 (5 bases). The CDR3 is 13 amino acids. Trimming took 5 bases from V and 1 from J, leaving 8 bases between them. Germline V gene sequence: CDR1 LNHDA, CDR2 SQIVND (reference sequence). CDR3 sequence reads: CASSADRNTEAFF. The CDR3 region has the DNA TGTGCCAGTAGTGCCGACAGGAACACTGAAGCTTTCTTT.

The rearrangement joins TRBV10-3 to TRBJ1-2, with 8 bases identical to TRBD1. The length of the CDR3 is 15 residues. Germline V gives CDR1 ENHRY, CDR2 SYGVKD. Trimming cost V 3 bases and J 1 base; bases outside gene matches: 4. The CDR3 nucleotides are TGTGCCATCAGTGATTCCGGACAGGGTAACTATGGCTACACCTTC. Encoded protein: CAISDSGQGNYGYTF.

The rearrangement joins TRBV18 to TRBJ1-6, with D possibly matching TRBD1 (5 bases). V was clipped by 4 bases and J by 5 bases, with 12 bases between them. Germline CDR1 is KGHSH and CDR2 is LQKENI. The CDR3 spans 15 residues. The CDR3: CASSLLRGDNSPLHF. The CDR3 coding sequence is TGTGCCAGCTCACTACTACGGGGGGATAATTCACCCCTCCACTTT.

This clone was seen only once. The genes are TRBV30 and TRBJ2-1; 8 bases align to TRBD2. Germline assignment: CDR1 GTSNPN and CDR2 SVGIG (reference sequence). The trim removed 4 bases at V and 2 bases at J, leaving 7 bases unmatched. This CDR3 has 15 residues. The CDR3 nucleotides read TGTGCCTGGATGGTGAGCGGGGGCCCCTACAATGAGCAGTTCTTC. Amino acids: CAWMVSGGPYNEQFF.

The V and J genes are TRBV7-2 and TRBJ2-5; perhaps TRBD2 as D (6 bases). The CDR3 contains 15 residues. The germline V and J ends were trimmed by 1 base and 2 bases, with 11 bases remaining between them. Germline values: CDR1 SGHTA, CDR2 FQGNSA. The CDR3 DNA is TGTGCCAGCAGCTTAGGGCGCGGGGTTCAAGAGACCCAGTACTTC. Amino acids: CASSLGRGVQETQYF. The full variable domain, its missing parts supplied by reference TRBV7-2 and TRBJ2-5, is GAGVSQSPSNKVTEKGKDVELRCDPISGHTALYWYRQSLGQGLEFLIYFQGNSAPDKSGLPSDRFSAERTGGSVSTLTIQRTQQEDSAVYLCASSLGRGVQETQYFGPGTRLLVL.

This chain links TRBV18 with TRBJ2-3, with TRBD2 identical over 8 bases. After removal of 3 bases from V and 14 bases from J, the junction contained 10 bases not matched to a gene. This CDR3 contains 13 residues. CDR1 KGHSH and CDR2 LQKENI come from the germline V gene. The CDR3 region has the DNA TGTGCCAGCTCACCTCCCGGGACTAGTCTTCCGTATTTT. This gives the protein CASSPPGTSLPYF.

The V call is TRBV21-1, the J call TRBJ1-2; TRBD1 was called by the table and not checked on the DNA. TRBV21-1 is shown as a pseudogene. The CDR3 is made up of 15 amino acids. CDR3 sequence reads: CASSKEGQGNYGYTF. The CDR3 region has the DNA TGTGCCAGCAGCAAAGAAGGGCAGGGGAACTATGGCTACACCTTC.

The chain's CDR3 is CASSLSTSGGTEAFF. CDR3 nucleotides: TGTGCCAGCAGTTTATCCACGAGCGGGGGTACTGAAGCTTTCTTT. The chain carries TRBV28 and TRBJ1-1; a weak D match, TRBD1 (5 bases). The CDR3 is 15 residues long. Trimming left V 1 base short and J 5 bases short, with 14 bases between. Germline CDR1 MDHEN, CDR2 SYDVKM.

Turning to this clone: One end of the junction is discordant with germline, which a read error may explain. The chain couples TRBV6-5 to TRBJ1-4; D perhaps matches TRBD1 (6 bases). The CDR3 runs to 14 residues. Germline CDR1 MNHEY, CDR2 SVGAGI. This CDR3 reads CASSDSKGGLVLFF. The CDR3 region has the DNA TGTGCCAGCAGTGACTCAAAGGGGGGACTAGTACTGTTTTTT.

This clone came up once. The rearrangement joins TRBV4-1 to TRBJ2-1; D is uncertain. Germline CDR1 MGHRA, CDR2 YSYEKL. V shed 0 bases and J shed 6 bases, with 6 bases lying between them. This CDR3 has 13 residues. The CDR3, as DNA: TGCGCCAGCAGCCAAGATCAGCGCAATGAGCAGTTCTTC. Amino acid sequence: CASSQDQRNEQFF.

V gene TRBV19 combines with J gene TRBJ1-1; 10 nucleotides align to TRBD1. Germline CDR1 LNHDA, CDR2 SQIVND (reference sequence). Germline trimming cut 6 bases from V and 1 base from J; bases unmatched to any gene: 8. The CDR3 is made up of 16 amino acids. DNA for the CDR3: TGTGCCAGTAGCGGGGGGACAGGGGACTCGAACACTGAAGCTTTCTTT. It is translated as CASSGGTGDSNTEAFF.

V and J are TRBV5-7 and TRBJ2-7, with TRBD1 matching over 9 bases. TRBV5-7 is treated as an ORF (open reading frame) with a function not yet certain. CDR3 length: 16 amino acids. V gave up 1 base and J gave up 4 bases; unmatched junction bases: 9. CDR3 bases: TGTGCCAGCAGCTTGCGGGGGACAGGGTGTTCGTACGAGCAGTACGTC. It translates to CASSLRGTGCSYEQYV.

The chain recombines TRBV4-3 with TRBJ1-1, with a tentative D call TRBD1 (5 bases). Trimming removed 0 bases at V and 4 bases at J, with 18 bases between. This CDR3 comprises 17 residues. CDR1 LGHNA and CDR2 YSLEER come from the germline V gene. CDR3 nucleotide sequence: TGCGCCAGCAGCCAAGATCTGAGGACGGGGGTGAGCACTGAAGCTTTCTTT. Translation gives CASSQDLRTGVSTEAFF.

The gene calls are TRBV9 and TRBJ1-2; the match to TRBD1 covers 10 bases. The ends lost 6 bases at V and 8 bases at J; junction bases unmatched: 10. Germline V gene lookup returns CDR1 SGDLS and CDR2 YYNGEE. The CDR3 consists of 14 residues. As DNA, the CDR3 is TGTGCCAGCACACCCCGGGACAGGGGATCCGGCTACACCTTC. This gives the protein CASTPRDRGSGYTF. Full variable domain (rest looked up from reference TRBV9 and TRBJ1-2): DSGVTQTPKHLITATGQRVTLRCSPRSGDLSVYWYQQSLDQGLQFLIQYYNGEERAKGNILERFSAQQFPDLHSELNLSSLELGDSALYFCASTPRDRGSGYTFGSGTRLTVV.

This CDR3 reads CASSLPGLAGGPFTGELFF. The CDR3, as DNA: TGCGCCAGCAGCCTGCCGGGACTAGCGGGGGGGCCGTTCACCGGGGAGCTGTTTTTT. The chain carries TRBV4-1 and TRBJ2-2; the match to TRBD2 covers 16 bases. V shed 4 bases, J shed 4 bases, and the junction held 9 bases outside the gene matches. From germline, CDR1 is MGHRA and CDR2 YSYEKL. CDR3 length: 19 residues.

The CDR3 region has the DNA TGTGCCAGCAGGTCACAGGGGCGGAATGAAAAACTGTTTTTT. Protein: CASRSQGRNEKLFF. The J gene is TRBJ1-4, the V gene TRBV5-4, with 7 bases fitting TRBD1. Germline V gives CDR1 SGHNT, CDR2 YYREEE (reference sequence). V lost 5 bases to trimming and J lost 5 bases; unmatched junction nucleotides: 6. This CDR3 has 14 residues.

The chain is built from TRBV29-1 and TRBJ2-5, with D tentatively TRBD2 (5 bases). The CDR3 is 13 amino acids. CDR1 and CDR2 from the germline V gene are SQVTM and ANQGSEA. The V end was cut by 4 bases, the J end by 5 bases, with 14 bases between. CDR3 DNA: TGCAGCGTTGGTTGGGGAGTAGGGGAGACCCAGTACTTC. This gives the protein CSVGWGVGETQYF.

The chain employs TRBV27 and TRBJ1-1; D is uncertain. CDR3 length equals 12 residues. CDR1 is MNHEY and CDR2 is SMNVEV in the germline V gene (reference sequence). Trimming shortened V by 5 bases and J by 4 bases, and 8 bases separated the two germline ends. The CDR3: CASSTVGTEAFF. CDR3 nucleotide sequence: TGTGCCAGCAGTACAGTAGGCACTGAAGCTTTCTTT.

The chain uses TRBV7-2 and TRBJ1-6; TRBD1 matches at 9 bases. CDR3 length: 19 amino acids. Germline trimming cut 4 bases from V and 1 base from J; bases unmatched to any gene: 11. Germline lookup yields CDR1 SGHTA and CDR2 FQGNSA. The CDR3 DNA sequence: TGTGCCAGCAGCTCTCCCGGGACAGGGTTATCATCCTATAATTCACCCCTCCACTTT. This translates into CASSSPGTGLSSYNSPLHF.

This clone showed up just once. CDR3 coding DNA: TGTGCCAGTAGCCCTCGGACAGGGGCCAGCTCCTACGAGCAGTACTTC. Amino acids: CASSPRTGASSYEQYF. This chain joins TRBV19 and TRBJ2-7, with 9 bases matching TRBD1. Trimming cost V 6 bases and J 0 bases; bases outside gene matches: 9. The CDR3 runs to 16 residues. Germline V lookup: CDR1 LNHDA, CDR2 SQIVND (reference sequence).